The clone carrying this TCR beta chain was seen at least ten times. This specimen comes from a study of spatial heterogeneity in lung cancer. TCRdb passed the 5' RACE reads through MiXCR, listing each CDR3 protein once. The sample yields about 23,000 distinct CDR3 sequences, about 5.1% seen once. Trimming removed 11 bases at V and 0 bases at J, with 8 bases between. This CDR3 contains 13 residues. Germline values: CDR1 MNHEY, CDR2 SMNVEV (reference sequence). Stated time point: sample taken at primary tumor resection. From tumor, nontumor lung or frozen PBMC, whole RNA was taken unsorted for sequencing.

Sequencing was performed on PBMCs, taken at surgery. The V and J genes are TRBV27 and TRBJ2-6; maybe TRBD1 (5 bases). This receptor was identified in a male donor with early-stage non-small cell lung cancer. The CDR3, as DNA: TGTGCCTCAAGGGGCTCTGGGGCCAACGTCCTGACTTTC. This translates into CASRGSGANVLTF.